These 19 T cell receptor beta chains were sequenced from one sample in a study of cytotoxic CD8 clonotypes in ibrutinib-treated CLL. Profiling relied on immunoSEQ multiplex PCR, and the TCRdb table lists in-frame clones only, not all of them. The repertoire holds 50,000 to 65,000 clones, with roughly 50% as singletons. The input for sequencing was PBMCs, taken after 12 months of ibrutinib treatment. The receptors come from a human donor with chronic lymphocytic leukemia.

The sample holds one count of this clone. The V call is TRBV19, the J call TRBJ2-1, with a weak D call TRBD1 (5 bases). Germline loops: CDR1 LNHDA, CDR2 SQIVND (reference sequence). V gave up 3 bases and J gave up 0 bases, with 9 bases separating them. CDR3 length equals 15 residues. DNA for the CDR3: TGTGCCAGTAGTATGGGGCAGAGCTCCTACAATGAGCAGTTCTTC. This gives the protein CASSMGQSSYNEQFF.

The chain uses TRBV28 and TRBJ1-3; no reliable D call. Germline CDR1 reads MDHEN; CDR2 reads SYDVKM. This CDR3 is 12 amino acids long. V was trimmed by 2 bases and J by 3 bases, leaving 2 bases between them. CDR3 region: CASSLGGNTIYF. CDR3 DNA sequence: TGTGCCAGCAGTTTAGGTGGAAACACCATATATTTT. The variable domain in full, completed from reference TRBV28 and TRBJ1-3, reads DVKVTQSSRYLVKRTGEKVFLECVQDMDHENMFWYRQDPGLGLRLIYFSYDVKMKEKGDIPEGYSVSREKKERFSLILESASTNQTSMYLCASSLGGNTIYFGEGSWLTVV.

The V call is TRBV2, the J call TRBJ2-7, with no clear D. The CDR3 spans 13 residues. V was cut by 4 bases and J by 3 bases, with 10 bases left in between. CDR1 is SNHLY and CDR2 is FYNNEI in the germline V gene. The CDR3 sequence is CASSVTQHYEQYV. For the CDR3, the DNA is TGTGCCAGCAGTGTAACACAGCACTACGAGCAGTACGTC.

This clone has just a few counts. The rearrangement uses TRBV4-1 and TRBJ2-1; tentatively, D is TRBD2 (6 bases). The V gene's germline CDR1 is MGHRA and CDR2 YSYEKL. This CDR3 region has 14 residues. The V end lost 0 bases, the J end lost 3 bases, and 6 bases lay between the germline ends. The CDR3 here is CASSQDSGYNEQFF. For the CDR3, the DNA is TGCGCCAGCAGCCAAGATAGCGGCTACAATGAGCAGTTCTTC.

This clone showed up just a few times. The chain has TRBV6-6 and TRBJ2-3; D is perhaps TRBD1 (6 bases). Germline V gene data show CDR1 as MNHNY and CDR2 as SVGAGI (reference sequence). Trimming took 7 bases from V and 1 from J, leaving 12 bases between them. This CDR3 contains 14 residues. The CDR3 DNA reads as TGTGCCAGCAAAAACAGGGACCGCACAGATACGCAGTATTTT. It translates to CASKNRDRTDTQYF.

V and J are TRBV27 and TRBJ1-1; a weak D match, TRBD1 (6 bases). Trimming pared 8 bases from V and 1 base from J, leaving 14 bases between. Germline V gene sequence: CDR1 MNHEY, CDR2 SMNVEV (reference sequence). There are 14 residues in the CDR3. CDR3 sequence: CASGLTGGNTEAFF. Written as DNA, the CDR3 is TGTGCCAGCGGATTGACAGGTGGGAACACTGAAGCTTTCTTT.

The V gene is TRBV2, the J gene TRBJ2-2; tentatively, D is TRBD1 or TRBD2 (5 bases each). The germline CDR1 and CDR2 sequences are SNHLY and FYNNEI. V was clipped by 8 bases and J by 0 bases, with 19 bases between them. The CDR3 covers 17 residues. The CDR3 nucleotides read TGTGCCAGCTCTTTTCCCCCGGGACGGACGAACACCGGGGAGCTGTTTTTT. Translation: CASSFPPGRTNTGELFF. Combining the CDR3 with reference TRBV2 and TRBJ2-2 gives the whole variable domain EPEVTQTPSHQVTQMGQEVILRCVPISNHLYFYWYRQILGQKVEFLVSFYNNEISEKSEIFDDQFSVERPDGSNFTLKIRSTKLEDSAMYFCASSFPPGRTNTGELFFGEGSRLTVL.

In its sample, this clone was seen many times. Different DNA sequences within this sample yield the same CDR3. The gene calls are TRBV6-1 and TRBJ1-5; D gene uncertain. Trimming took off 2 bases at V and 0 bases at J, with 8 bases between the two ends. This CDR3 has 15 amino acids. The germline V gene encodes CDR1 MNHNS and CDR2 SASEGT. The CDR3 sequence is CASSEIVYSNQPQHF. The CDR3 DNA follows: TGTGCCAGCAGTGAAATTGTCTATAGCAATCAGCCCCAGCATTTT.

This rearrangement joins TRBV9 to TRBJ2-3; D may correspond to TRBD1 or TRBD2 (5 bases each). V shed 0 bases and J shed 3 bases, with 17 bases lying between them. In germline, CDR1 is SGDLS, CDR2 YYNGEE. CDR3 length equals 17 residues. The CDR3 region has the DNA TGTGCCAGCAGCGTAGTTGAGGGACGGGGTGGAACAGATACGCAGTATTTT. Translated: CASSVVEGRGGTDTQYF. Using reference TRBV9 and TRBJ2-3 for the parts outside the CDR3, the full variable domain is DSGVTQTPKHLITATGQRVTLRCSPRSGDLSVYWYQQSLDQGLQFLIQYYNGEERAKGNILERFSAQQFPDLHSELNLSSLELGDSALYFCASSVVEGRGGTDTQYFGPGTRLTVL.

This rearrangement joins TRBV29-1 to TRBJ2-1, with D tentatively TRBD1 (7 bases). The CDR3 sequence is 14 residues long. V lost 6 bases, J lost 7 bases, and 19 bases lay in between. Germline V CDR1 and CDR2: SQVTM, ANQGSEA. The CDR3 DNA sequence: TGCAGCGTCGCCCAGGGGGGAATAGGGAATGAGCAGTTCTTC. This sequence encodes CSVAQGGIGNEQFF.

Ten or more counts support this clone. The genes are TRBV7-8 and TRBJ1-2, with D tentatively TRBD1 (6 bases). Per the germline V gene, CDR1 is SGHVS and CDR2 is FQNEAQ. The CDR3 loop spans 13 amino acids. V was cut by 7 bases and J by 3 bases, with 12 bases left in between. The CDR3 sequence is CASTDSRDYGYTF. The DNA of the CDR3 is TGTGCCAGCACGGACAGTCGGGACTATGGCTACACCTTC.

The chain links TRBV12-5 to TRBJ2-2; 9 bases line up with TRBD2. Losses at the gene ends were 1 base for V and 2 bases for J; bases not matched to a gene: 2. The germline V gene encodes CDR1 LGHNT and CDR2 FRNRAP. The CDR3 spans 16 residues. The CDR3 DNA sequence: TGTGCTAGTGGTTTGGGCGGGACTAGCAACACCGGGGAGCTGTTTTTT. This encodes CASGLGGTSNTGELFF.

The chain couples TRBV20-1 to TRBJ2-4; D not certain. V was clipped by 0 bases and J by 11 bases, with 8 bases between them. The germline gives CDR1 DFQATT, CDR2 SNEGSKA (reference sequence). The CDR3 extends over 11 amino acids. CDR3 region: CSARDPPVQYF. The CDR3 DNA follows: TGCAGTGCTAGAGATCCGCCTGTTCAGTACTTC.

This clone was seen a few times. Additional DNA sequences in this sample encode the identical CDR3. The genes are TRBV18 and TRBJ2-7, with D perhaps matching TRBD2 (6 bases). The CDR3 totals 13 residues. V shed 1 base and J shed 2 bases, with 6 bases lying between them. CDR1 KGHSH and CDR2 LQKENI come from the germline V gene. The CDR3 sequence is CASSPRRAYEQYF. The CDR3 nucleotides read TGTGCCAGCTCACCACGGAGGGCCTACGAGCAGTACTTC.

In its sample, this clone is large. V and J are TRBV21-1 and TRBJ1-5. TRBV21-1 is an annotated pseudogene. The CDR3 length is 15 residues. DNA for the CDR3: TGTGCCAGCAGCAAAGCGGGGTTTGGCAATCAGCCCCAGCATTTT. Its protein product is CASSKAGFGNQPQHF.

The chain is built from TRBV25-1 and TRBJ1-5; D is uncertain. This CDR3 comprises 14 residues. CDR1 and CDR2 from the germline V gene are MGHDK and SYGVNS. Trimming stripped 1 base from V and 5 bases from J, with 9 bases between. The CDR3 region has the DNA TGTGCCAGCAGTGAATGGGGAAATCATCAGCCCCAGCATTTT. The encoded protein is CASSEWGNHQPQHF.

The V and J genes are TRBV6-5 and TRBJ2-7; perhaps D is TRBD1 or TRBD2 (5 bases each). The CDR3 extends over 14 amino acids. Trimming left V 6 bases short and J 0 bases short, with 12 bases between. CDR1 and CDR2 (germline): MNHEY, SVGAGI. CDR3 nucleotide sequence: TGTGCCAGCAGCCGGGACCAGACCTCCTACGAGCAGTACTTC. This gives the protein CASSRDQTSYEQYF.

This clone was recorded at least ten times. This chain uses TRBV7-6 with TRBJ2-1; 8 bases agree with TRBD2. The germline gives CDR1 SGHVS, CDR2 FNYEAQ. The CDR3 length is 15 residues. V trimming: 8 bases; J trimming: 5 bases; junction bases outside the gene matches: 11. The CDR3 DNA follows: TGTGCCAGCGCTGACTCACTAGCGGCCCACAATGAGCAGTTCTTC. This gives the protein CASADSLAAHNEQFF.

The V gene is TRBV7-9, the J gene TRBJ1-2; D is undetermined. Deletions cut 5 bases from V and 3 bases from J, with 19 bases between. The CDR3 sequence is 16 residues long. Germline CDR1 SEHNR, CDR2 FQNEAQ (reference sequence). The chain's CDR3 is CASSRVRISGDYGYTF. CDR3 DNA: TGTGCCAGCAGCCGGGTCCGCATCTCCGGTGACTATGGCTACACCTTC.